This T cell receptor (beta chain) appears in the sequencing data of a study of blood T cells in healthy people across ages. Findings and limits, study-wide: Age showed a roughly linear inverse relationship with TCR beta diversity per million T cells.

Primers used in a second PCR of about 7 to 12 cycles were a sample-barcoded 5' primer and a J-beta primer mix. Each TCR beta cDNA got a 12-nucleotide random molecular identifier. TCRdb independently ran MiXCR on the 5' RACE reads; one entry per CDR3 protein. Among 1 million or so distinct CDR3 sequences listed, less than 25% were seen once. Germline lookup yields CDR1 DFQATT and CDR2 SNEGSKA (reference sequence). The CDR3 covers 14 residues. This clonotype was seen only a few times. The antigen is not known. Approximately 9.7 milliliters was the volume of peripheral blood drawn from each donor. In addition, the sample was reused for a study of T cells of mothers and their children. From that second work: A few healthy Caucasian mothers served as donors, and their six children did as well.

V is TRBV20-1 and J is TRBJ2-1, with 7 bases aligning to TRBD2. The DNA end is more similar to TRBJ2-5, so the J call may be wrong. Material: blood. This TCR was sampled from a girl aged 2-10 years in good health. CDR3 in amino acids: CSVASGVLAETQYF. In nucleotides, the CDR3 is TGCAGTGTCGCGAGCGGGGTCCTCGCAGAGACCCAGTACTTC.